This entry lists 16 T cell receptor beta chains sequenced from one sample in a study of T cell responses to AZD1222 COVID-19 vaccine. Only in-frame clones appear in the TCRdb table, and some are missing; sequencing was by immunoSEQ multiplex PCR. The sample lists fewer than 150,000 clones; roughly 88% were seen once. The sequencing used peripheral blood, collected 28 days after the second AZD1222 dose. The receptor set was obtained from an adult who received the AZD1222 COVID-19 vaccine.

CDR3 region: CASSIVAGGVTDTQYF. The CDR3 bases are TGTGCCAGTAGTATAGTTGCGGGGGGCGTCACAGATACGCAGTATTTT. V and J are TRBV19 and TRBJ2-3; TRBD2 matches 8 bases. Trimming took 1 base from V and 2 from J; bases not matched to a gene: 5. Germline-derived CDR1 and CDR2 are LNHDA and SQIVND (reference sequence). The CDR3 sequence is 16 residues long.

Here the CDR3 reads CASSDGPPGREQYF. CDR3 sequence (DNA): TGTGCCAGCAGTGACGGTCCGCCGGGGCGGGAGCAGTACTTC. The chain uses TRBV2 and TRBJ2-7, with D perhaps matching TRBD1 or TRBD2 (5 bases each). This CDR3 is 14 amino acids long. CDR1 is SNHLY and CDR2 is FYNNEI in the germline V gene. V dropped 3 bases and J dropped 7 bases, with 16 bases sitting between them.

The chain is built from TRBV5-1 and TRBJ2-2; 7 positions match TRBD1. J was trimmed by 5 bases and V by 4 bases; bases with no gene match: 2. The CDR3 is made up of 13 amino acids. Per germline, CDR1 SGHRS and CDR2 YFSETQ. For the CDR3, the DNA is TGCGCCAGCAGCGCCAGGGGGACCGGGGAGCTGTTTTTT. Amino acids: CASSARGTGELFF.

The gene calls are TRBV9 and TRBJ2-1, with D perhaps given as TRBD1 or TRBD2 (5 bases each). Germline CDR1 and CDR2: SGDLS and YYNGEE. V was clipped by 0 bases and J by 9 bases, with 22 bases between them. CDR3 length: 17 residues. The CDR3 region has the DNA TGTGCCAGCAGCGTAGGACTGGGGTTGACCCGAGGGGTTGAGCAGTTCTTC. Amino acids: CASSVGLGLTRGVEQFF.

The J gene is TRBJ1-1, the V gene TRBV7-9; no definite D call. Looked up from germline, CDR1 is SEHNR and CDR2 is FQNEAQ (reference sequence). This CDR3 is built from 14 residues. Trimming shortened V by 2 bases and J by 0 bases, and 7 bases separated the two germline ends. The CDR3 reads CASSLFQMNTEAFF. The CDR3 DNA is TGTGCCAGCAGCTTATTCCAGATGAACACTGAAGCTTTCTTT.

This rearrangement joins TRBV10-2 to TRBJ1-1, with 8 bases that match TRBD1. V was pared by 5 bases and J by 6 bases, with 5 bases of the junction left unmatched. The CDR3 spans 13 residues. CDR1 and CDR2 from the germline V gene are WSHSY and SAAADI. CDR3 loop: CASSRQGQSEAFF. The CDR3 nucleotides read TGCGCCAGCAGTAGACAGGGGCAGTCTGAAGCTTTCTTT.

J is TRBJ2-7 and V is TRBV7-2; either TRBD1 or TRBD2 may fit D (5 bases each). The germline V and J ends were trimmed by 5 bases and 0 bases, with 11 bases remaining between them. From germline, CDR1 is SGHTA and CDR2 FQGNSA. The CDR3 is 14 residues long. The CDR3 is CASSTTGTSYEQYF. The DNA for the CDR3 is TGTGCCAGCAGCACCACCGGGACCTCCTACGAGCAGTACTTC.

There are a few counts of this clone. This CDR3 is CASSRTDSYEQYF. CDR3 DNA: TGTGCCAGCAGTCGGACGGATTCCTACGAGCAGTACTTC. This chain uses TRBV6-5 with TRBJ2-7, with D uncertain. In germline, CDR1 is MNHEY, CDR2 SVGAGI. The CDR3 sequence is 13 residues long. Trimming pared 5 bases from V and 1 base from J, leaving 9 bases between.

This clone is a singleton in its sample. This chain uses TRBV4-2 with TRBJ2-3, with a tentative D call TRBD1 (7 bases). The germline V and J ends were trimmed by 4 bases and 5 bases, with 22 bases remaining between them. The CDR3 is 17 residues long. Germline CDR1 is LGHNA and CDR2 is YNFKEQ. The chain's CDR3 is CASSRAAPGGIEDTQYF. CDR3 DNA: TGTGCCAGCAGCCGGGCGGCGCCAGGGGGGATTGAAGATACGCAGTATTTT.

This sequence joins TRBV20-1 and TRBJ1-5, with D unclear. Trimming left V 4 bases short and J 9 bases short, with 10 bases between. From germline, CDR1 is DFQATT and CDR2 SNEGSKA (reference sequence). CDR3 length: 11 amino acids. CDR3 residues: CSATTEGPQHF. CDR3 coding DNA: TGCAGTGCTACCACAGAGGGGCCCCAGCATTTT.

The chain has TRBV18 and TRBJ2-6, with D perhaps TRBD1 (6 bases). Germline CDR1 is KGHSH and CDR2 is LQKENI. Trimming removed 3 bases from V and 0 bases from J, with 15 bases in between. The CDR3 runs 18 residues. The CDR3 is CASSPNQGPFSGANVLTF. The CDR3 DNA reads TGTGCCAGCTCACCGAATCAGGGGCCCTTCTCTGGGGCCAACGTCCTGACTTTC.

This clone showed up just a few times. The chain couples TRBV18 to TRBJ1-2; 7 bases are shared with TRBD1. The germline V gene encodes CDR1 KGHSH and CDR2 LQKENI. This CDR3 has 15 amino acids. The V and J ends lost 3 bases and 5 bases, in that order; junction bases with no gene match: 9. Written as DNA, the CDR3 is TGTGCCAGCTCACCGGGGGACAGACCTTTATATGGCTACACCTTC. The encoded protein is CASSPGDRPLYGYTF.

This clone occurred once. J is TRBJ2-1 and V is TRBV6-1; D unresolved. The V end was cut by 1 base, the J end by 5 bases, with 6 bases between. Germline V gene data show CDR1 as MNHNS and CDR2 as SASEGT. The CDR3 covers 13 residues. CDR3 protein: CASSEETHNEQFF. For the CDR3, the DNA is TGTGCCAGCAGTGAAGAGACCCACAATGAGCAGTTCTTC.

The gene calls are TRBV11-2 and TRBJ1-1; D might be TRBD1 (6 bases). The CDR3 covers 13 residues. Germline V gene data show CDR1 as SGHAT and CDR2 as FQNNGV. V gave up 5 bases and J gave up 1 base, with 8 bases separating them. The CDR3 DNA reads as TGTGCCAGCAGCCCCAGGGGGAACACTGAAGCTTTCTTT. Its translation is CASSPRGNTEAFF.

CDR3 coding DNA: TGTGCCAGCAGCATTGGACCGACGGCGGGTTCACCCCTCCACTTT. It yields the protein CASSIGPTAGSPLHF. The chain is built from TRBV9 and TRBJ1-6; D not certain. The CDR3 spans 15 residues. Germline V gives CDR1 SGDLS, CDR2 YYNGEE. Deletions cut 4 bases from V and 9 bases from J, with 17 bases between.

The genes are TRBV7-9 and TRBJ1-4, with 7 positions matching TRBD1. The CDR3 has 15 amino acids. Germline V gene lookup returns CDR1 SEHNR and CDR2 FQNEAQ (reference sequence). V lost 1 base to trimming and J lost 6 bases; unmatched junction nucleotides: 5. Here the CDR3 DNA reads TGTGCCAGCAGCTTAGGAGGGGGCTGGGATGAAAAACTGTTTTTT. Translating gives CASSLGGGWDEKLFF.